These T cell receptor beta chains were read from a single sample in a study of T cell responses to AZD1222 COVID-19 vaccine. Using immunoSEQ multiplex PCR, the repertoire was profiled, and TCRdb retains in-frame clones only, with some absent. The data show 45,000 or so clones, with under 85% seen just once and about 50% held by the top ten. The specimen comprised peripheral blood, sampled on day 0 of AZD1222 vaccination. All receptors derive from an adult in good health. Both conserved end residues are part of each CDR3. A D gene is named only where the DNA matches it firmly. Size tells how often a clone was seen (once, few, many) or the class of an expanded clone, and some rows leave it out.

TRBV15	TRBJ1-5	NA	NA	TGTGCCACCAGCGACAGCTATAGCAATCAGCCCCAGCATTTT	CATSDSYSNQPQHF
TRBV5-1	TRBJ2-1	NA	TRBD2	TGCGCCAGCAGAGGGGCGGGACTAGGTGGTGTCAATGAGCAGTTCTTC	CASRGAGLGGVNEQFF
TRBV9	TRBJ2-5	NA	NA	TGTGCCAGCAGCGTGGGTACAGCCCAAGAGACCCAGTACTTC	CASSVGTAQETQYF
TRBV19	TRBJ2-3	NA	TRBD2	TGTGCCAGTAGTCCTCTCTTATCCAGCGGGAGGATGTACGATACGCAGTATTTT	CASSPLLSSGRMYDTQYF
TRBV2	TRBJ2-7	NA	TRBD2	TGTGCCAGCAGTGAAGTCAGACTAGCTCCCTACGAGCAGTACTTC	CASSEVRLAPYEQYF
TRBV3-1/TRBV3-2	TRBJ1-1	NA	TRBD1	TGTGCCAGCAGCGTGACAGGGGGCAACACTGAAGCTTTCTTT	CASSVTGGNTEAFF
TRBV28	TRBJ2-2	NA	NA	TGTGCCAGCAGTTTTGAGTTGGCCGGGGAGCTGTTTTTT	CASSFELAGELFF
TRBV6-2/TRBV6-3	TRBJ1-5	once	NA	TGTGCCAGCAGTCCCGGCCCCAATCAGCCCCAGCATTTT	CASSPGPNQPQHF
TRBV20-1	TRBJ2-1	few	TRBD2	TGCAGTGCTAGTCGCGGGGGGGAATATGGGCAGTTCTTC	CSASRGGEYGQFF
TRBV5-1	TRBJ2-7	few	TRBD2	TGCGCCAGCAGCTTGGTTGATCTAGCGGGGGACTACGAGCAGTACTTC	CASSLVDLAGDYEQYF
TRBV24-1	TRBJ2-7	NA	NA	TGTGCCACCTCGGGCCAAAGCTCCTACGAGCAGTACTTC	CATSGQSSYEQYF
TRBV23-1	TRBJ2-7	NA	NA	TGCGCCAGCAGTTCAGGGATTTACGAGCAGTACTTC	CASSSGIYEQYF
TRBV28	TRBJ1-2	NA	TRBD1	TGTGCCAGCAGTTTGACAGGGGGCAACTATGGCTACACCTTC	CASSLTGGNYGYTF
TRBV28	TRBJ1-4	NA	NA	TGTGCCAGCAGTCGAAGACGGGCAACTAATGAAAAACTGTTTTTT	CASSRRRATNEKLFF
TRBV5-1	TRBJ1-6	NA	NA	TGCGCCAGCAGCTTGGGTGACAGGAGCTCCTATAATTCACCCCTCCACTTT	CASSLGDRSSYNSPLHF